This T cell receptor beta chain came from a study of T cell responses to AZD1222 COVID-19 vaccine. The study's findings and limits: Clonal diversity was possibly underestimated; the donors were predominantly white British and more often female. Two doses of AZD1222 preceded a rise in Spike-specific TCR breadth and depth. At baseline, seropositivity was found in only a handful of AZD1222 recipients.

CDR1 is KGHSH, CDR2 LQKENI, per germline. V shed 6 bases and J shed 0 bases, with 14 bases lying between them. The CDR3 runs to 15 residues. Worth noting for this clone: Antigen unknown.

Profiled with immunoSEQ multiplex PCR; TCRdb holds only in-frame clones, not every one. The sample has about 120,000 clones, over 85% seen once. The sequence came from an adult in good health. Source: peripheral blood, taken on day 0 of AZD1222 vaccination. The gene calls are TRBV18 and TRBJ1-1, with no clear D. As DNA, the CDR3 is TGTGCCAGCTCGTCGACGGGATCCATGAACACTGAAGCTTTCTTT. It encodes CASSSTGSMNTEAFF.